The entry that follows covers one TCR beta chain sequence. No antigen is known for it. These data originate in a study of blood T cells in healthy people across ages. General study findings and limits: Donor CMV infection status was unknown, possibly confounding age-related changes in expanded clonotypes. Relative to aged donors, long-lived donors carried more naive CD4+ cells and displayed higher diversity.

CDR3 length: 15 residues. Trimming pared 3 bases from V and 5 bases from J, leaving 19 bases between. The V gene's germline CDR1 is SQVTM and CDR2 ANQGSEA. Donors each provided roughly 10 milliliters of peripheral blood. PCR was performed a second time for about 7 to 11 cycles using a sample-barcoded 5' primer and a J-beta primer mix. Each cDNA molecule was tagged by a template-switch adaptor that had 12 random nucleotides. Each CDR3 protein is one row after TCRdb ran MiXCR on the 5' RACE reads. Of over 1,200,000 distinct CDR3 sequences in the sample, 55% to 75% were seen once. The sequenced material came from blood. This rearrangement joins TRBV29-1 to TRBJ1-2; D is undetermined. This receptor was taken from a man aged 18-30 years in good health. CDR3 nucleotides: TGCAGCGTTGATGGTGAGGGAGGTTTTGGATATGGCTACACCTTC. Its translation: CSVDGEGGFGYGYTF. Full variable domain (missing parts from reference TRBV29-1 and TRBJ1-2): SAVISQKPSRDICQRGTSLTIQCQVDSQVTMMFWYRQQPGQSLTLIATANQGSEATYESGFVIDKFPISRPNLTFSTLTVSNMSPEDSSIYLCSVDGEGGFGYGYTFGSGTRLTVV.